This TCR beta chain was captured by sequencing in a study of memory CD8 T cells in hepatitis C reinfection. About the research overall: Two donors cleared primary HCV but became chronic after reinfection.

Trimming shortened V by 11 bases and J by 0 bases, and 14 bases separated the two germline ends. Germline CDR1 reads MNHNS; CDR2 reads SASEGT. This CDR3 contains 14 residues. This clone was observed a few times. The time point is: late/post reinfection, 12 to 24 weeks after detection. No in vitro expansion preceded TCR sequencing of the sorted cells. Only in-frame clones appear in the TCRdb table, and some are missing; sequencing was by immunoSEQ multiplex PCR. Here the sample spans some 46,000 clones, roughly nine tenths being singletons. This sequence joins TRBV6-1 and TRBJ1-5, with D possibly matching TRBD1 (6 bases). This receptor was obtained from a man aged 18 to 30 with hepatitis C virus infection. The sequencing input was naive CD8+ T cells sorted from blood. CDR3 residues: CAGGQPYSNQPQHF. The CDR3 DNA reads TGTGCCGGCGGACAGCCCTATAGCAATCAGCCCCAGCATTTT.